One sample yielded the 18 T cell receptor beta chains listed below, sequenced in a study of blood T cell repertoires in COVID-19. TCRdb's copy holds only in-frame clones and misses some; the assay was immunoSEQ multiplex PCR. The sample records about 190,000 clones, around 85% being singletons. Sequencing was performed on PBMCs or T cells enriched from blood (not recorded which). The receptors come from a woman aged 25 to 39 who had recovered from COVID-19.

The count of this clone is one. The rearrangement uses TRBV20-1 and TRBJ2-1, with D maybe TRBD2 (6 bases). Germline values: CDR1 DFQATT, CDR2 SNEGSKA (reference sequence). The CDR3 loop spans 11 amino acids. The CDR3 reads CSERGNNEQFF. The CDR3 coding sequence is TGCAGCGAACGGGGGAACAATGAGCAGTTCTTC.

The V call is TRBV28, the J call TRBJ2-7; D remains ambiguous. Deletions cut 5 bases from V and 1 base from J, with 12 bases between. Germline-derived CDR1 and CDR2 are MDHEN and SYDVKM. The CDR3 contains 14 residues. Here the CDR3 DNA reads TGTGCCAGCAGTCCATTCAGGCGTTCCTACGAGCAGTACTTC. Amino acid sequence: CASSPFRRSYEQYF.

This clone was seen only once. The J gene is TRBJ2-1, the V gene TRBV6-5; D might be TRBD2 (7 bases). Germline lookup yields CDR1 MNHEY and CDR2 SVGAGI. The length of the CDR3 is 14 residues. Trimming pared 9 bases from V and 7 bases from J, leaving 19 bases between. CDR3 loop: CASSPGGSMNEQFF. The CDR3 DNA reads as TGTGCCAGTTCACCGGGGGGCTCGATGAATGAGCAGTTCTTC.

The chain uses TRBV7-9 and TRBJ1-5; 8 positions match TRBD1. The CDR3 loop spans 16 amino acids. Trimming at V came to 1 base and at J to 3 bases, leaving 5 bases not matched to a gene. The germline CDR1 and CDR2 sequences are SEHNR and FQNEAQ (reference sequence). This CDR3 is CASSLGQGANNQPQHF. The CDR3 DNA follows: TGTGCCAGCAGCTTAGGGCAGGGGGCAAACAATCAGCCCCAGCATTTT.

This sequence joins TRBV21-1 and TRBJ2-1; TRBD2, the table's D call, lacks a check against the DNA. TRBV21-1 is tagged as a pseudogene. This CDR3 has 16 amino acids. The CDR3 bases are TGTGCCAGCAGCAAAGTACCCTCGCGGTCCTACAATGAGCAGTTCTTC. Translating gives CASSKVPSRSYNEQFF.

The chain links TRBV24-1 to TRBJ2-3; D is undetermined. CDR1 and CDR2 from the germline V gene are KGHDR and SFDVKD. The V end was cut by 3 bases, the J end by 1 base, with 7 bases between. The CDR3 is 14 residues long. The CDR3, as DNA: TGTGCCACCAGTGATCGAGTCCGCACAGATACGCAGTATTTT. Its translation: CATSDRVRTDTQYF.

The chain carries TRBV18 and TRBJ1-2, with D possibly matching TRBD1 (6 bases). Germline CDR1 is KGHSH and CDR2 is LQKENI. The ends were cut back, 2 bases at V and 3 bases at J, with 10 bases in the middle. The CDR3 sequence is 14 residues long. DNA of the CDR3: TGTGCCAGCTCACCAGACAGGACCGACTATGGCTACACCTTC. As protein: CASSPDRTDYGYTF.

The rearrangement uses TRBV5-1 and TRBJ1-6, with D hard to call. The CDR3 loop spans 14 amino acids. Germline V gives CDR1 SGHRS, CDR2 YFSETQ. V dropped 1 base and J dropped 7 bases, with 9 bases sitting between them. The chain's CDR3 is CASSLTQPNSPLHF. Written as DNA, the CDR3 is TGCGCCAGCAGCTTGACACAGCCAAATTCACCCCTCCACTTT.

There are a few counts of this clone. The chain's CDR3 is CASSVVLTVPNTEAFF. The DNA of the CDR3 is TGTGCCAGTAGTGTGGTCCTCACAGTACCGAACACTGAAGCTTTCTTT. The J gene is TRBJ1-1, the V gene TRBV19; D remains ambiguous. Germline lookup yields CDR1 LNHDA and CDR2 SQIVND (reference sequence). This CDR3 region has 16 residues. The ends were cut back, 5 bases at V and 1 base at J, with 17 bases in the middle.

J is TRBJ1-1 and V is TRBV18; 10 positions agree with TRBD1. The CDR3 loop spans 14 amino acids. Germline V gene data show CDR1 as KGHSH and CDR2 as LQKENI. The junction had 5 bases not matched to a gene; V was cut back by 4 bases and J by 6 bases. The DNA of the CDR3 is TGTGCCAGCTCACTCGACAGGGGGCTCGCTGAAGCTTTCTTT. This codes for CASSLDRGLAEAFF.

The chain combines TRBV2 with TRBJ1-1; 10 bases are shared with TRBD1. J was trimmed by 5 bases and V by 8 bases; bases with no gene match: 14. The CDR3 is made up of 16 amino acids. Germline-derived CDR1 and CDR2 are SNHLY and FYNNEI. The CDR3 coding sequence is TGTGCCAGCGGCCGGGACAGGGGCGTTCAGGGGACTGAAGCTTTCTTT. It codes for CASGRDRGVQGTEAFF.

The chain carries TRBV3-1 (or the pseudogene TRBV3-2) and TRBJ2-7; no clear D. The germline CDR1 and CDR2 sequences are LGHDT and YNNKEL (reference sequence). The CDR3 length is 13 residues. Trimming shortened V by 4 bases and J by 2 bases, and 9 bases separated the two germline ends. CDR3 in amino acids: CASSPRVTYEQYF. The CDR3 coding sequence is TGTGCCAGCAGCCCCCGAGTGACCTACGAGCAGTACTTC.

The chain recombines TRBV7-2 with TRBJ2-7; possibly TRBD2 for D (5 bases). CDR1 is SGHTA and CDR2 is FQGNSA in the germline V gene. Trimming took off 5 bases at V and 4 bases at J, with 9 bases between the two ends. The CDR3 loop spans 12 amino acids. CDR3 in amino acids: CASSASTYEQYF. The CDR3 region has the DNA TGTGCCAGCAGCGCTAGCACTTACGAGCAGTACTTC.

The CDR3 sequence is CASSQDTLSWDKAFF. For the CDR3, the DNA is TGTGCCAGCAGCCAAGACACTTTAAGCTGGGACAAGGCTTTCTTT. The chain uses TRBV3-1 (or the pseudogene TRBV3-2) and TRBJ1-1, with a possible D match to TRBD1 (6 bases). Germline-derived CDR1 and CDR2 are LGHDT and YNNKEL (reference sequence). This CDR3 spans 15 amino acids. Trimming removed 0 bases from V and 11 bases from J, with 19 bases in between.

The chain employs TRBV19 and TRBJ1-1; no firm D call. Germline-derived CDR1 and CDR2 are LNHDA and SQIVND (reference sequence). With 0 bases removed from V and 4 bases from J, the gap between germline ends came to 6 bases. The CDR3 spans 13 residues. The CDR3 spells CASSIERGTEAFF. The CDR3 nucleotides are TGTGCCAGTAGTATAGAGCGAGGCACTGAAGCTTTCTTT.

This clone was observed a handful of times. The chain has TRBV7-3 and TRBJ2-4; no definite D call. V lost 2 bases, J lost 0 bases, and 2 bases lay in between. Germline CDR1 SGHTA, CDR2 FQGTGA. There are 13 residues in the CDR3. The CDR3 sequence: CASSLLAKNIQYF. The CDR3 DNA sequence: TGTGCCAGCAGCTTACTAGCCAAAAACATTCAGTACTTC.

The rearrangement joins TRBV10-2 to TRBJ2-5; 8 bases map to TRBD2. With 4 bases clipped from V and 5 bases from J, the junction kept 12 bases outside the gene matches. Germline values: CDR1 WSHSY, CDR2 SAAADI. The CDR3 loop spans 16 amino acids. CDR3 in amino acids: CASSGTLTGRVETQYF. As DNA, the CDR3 is TGCGCCAGCAGTGGGACCCTGACCGGGAGGGTCGAGACCCAGTACTTC.

The genes are TRBV3-1 (or the pseudogene TRBV3-2) and TRBJ2-2; D is ambiguous. The germline V gene has CDR1 LGHDT and CDR2 YNNKEL (reference sequence). Trimming took 0 bases from V and 5 from J, leaving 4 bases between them. This CDR3 is built from 13 residues. The CDR3 bases are TGTGCCAGCAGCCAAGATCTAACCGGGGAGCTGTTTTTT. It codes for CASSQDLTGELFF.